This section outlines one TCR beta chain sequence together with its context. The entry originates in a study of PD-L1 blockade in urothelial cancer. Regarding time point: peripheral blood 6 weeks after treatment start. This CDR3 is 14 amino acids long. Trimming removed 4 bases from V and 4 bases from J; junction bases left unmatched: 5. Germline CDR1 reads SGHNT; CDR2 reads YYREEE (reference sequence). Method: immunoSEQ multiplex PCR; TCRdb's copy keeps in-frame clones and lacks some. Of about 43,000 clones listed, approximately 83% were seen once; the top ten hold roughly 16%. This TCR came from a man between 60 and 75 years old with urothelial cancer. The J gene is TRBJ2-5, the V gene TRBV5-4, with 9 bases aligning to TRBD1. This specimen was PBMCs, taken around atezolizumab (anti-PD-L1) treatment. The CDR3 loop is CASSLQGAGETQYF. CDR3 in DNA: TGTGCCAGCAGCCTACAGGGGGCGGGAGAGACCCAGTACTTC.